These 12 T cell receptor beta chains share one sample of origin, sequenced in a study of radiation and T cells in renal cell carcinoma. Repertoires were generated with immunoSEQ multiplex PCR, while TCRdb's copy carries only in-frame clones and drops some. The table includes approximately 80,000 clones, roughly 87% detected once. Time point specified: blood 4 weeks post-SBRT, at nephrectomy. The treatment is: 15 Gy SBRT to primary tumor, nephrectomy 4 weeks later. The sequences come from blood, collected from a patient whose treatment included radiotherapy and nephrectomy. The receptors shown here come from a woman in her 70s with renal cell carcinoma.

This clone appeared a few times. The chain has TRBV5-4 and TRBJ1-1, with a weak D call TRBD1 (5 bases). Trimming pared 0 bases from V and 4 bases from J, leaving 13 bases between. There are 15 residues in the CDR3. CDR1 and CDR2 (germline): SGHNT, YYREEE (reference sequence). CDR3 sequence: CASSLVGPQGTEAFF. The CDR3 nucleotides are TGTGCCAGCAGCTTGGTGGGGCCCCAGGGCACTGAAGCTTTCTTT. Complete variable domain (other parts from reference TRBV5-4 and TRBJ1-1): ETGVTQSPTHLIKTRGQQVTLRCSSQSGHNTVSWYQQALGQGPQFIFQYYREEENGRGNFPPRFSGLQFPNYSSELNVNALELDDSALYLCASSLVGPQGTEAFFGQGTRLTVV.

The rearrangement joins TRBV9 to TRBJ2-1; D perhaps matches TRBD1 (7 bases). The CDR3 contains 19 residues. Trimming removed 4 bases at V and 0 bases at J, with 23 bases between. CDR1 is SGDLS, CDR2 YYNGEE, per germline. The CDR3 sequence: CASSTLGGRQGGSYNEQFF. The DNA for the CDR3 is TGTGCCAGCAGCACCTTAGGGGGGAGACAGGGCGGCTCCTACAATGAGCAGTTCTTC.

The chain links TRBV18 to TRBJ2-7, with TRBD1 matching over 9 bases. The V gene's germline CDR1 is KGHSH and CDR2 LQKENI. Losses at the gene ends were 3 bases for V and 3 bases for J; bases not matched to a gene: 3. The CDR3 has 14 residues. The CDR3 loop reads CASSPRDRVYEQYF. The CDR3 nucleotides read TGTGCCAGCTCACCTCGGGACAGGGTCTACGAGCAGTACTTC. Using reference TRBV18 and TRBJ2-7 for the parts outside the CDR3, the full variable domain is NAGVMQNPRHLVRRRGQEARLRCSPMKGHSHVYWYRQLPEEGLKFMVYLQKENIIDESGMPKERFSAEFPKEGPSILRIQQVVRGDSAAYFCASSPRDRVYEQYFGPGTRLTVT.

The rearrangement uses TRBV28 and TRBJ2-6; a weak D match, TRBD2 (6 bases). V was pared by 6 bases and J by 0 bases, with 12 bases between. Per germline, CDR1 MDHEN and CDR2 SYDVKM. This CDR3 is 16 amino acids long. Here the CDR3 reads CASRREAVSGANVLTF. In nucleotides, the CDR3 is TGTGCCAGCAGGAGGGAGGCAGTCTCTGGGGCCAACGTCCTGACTTTC.

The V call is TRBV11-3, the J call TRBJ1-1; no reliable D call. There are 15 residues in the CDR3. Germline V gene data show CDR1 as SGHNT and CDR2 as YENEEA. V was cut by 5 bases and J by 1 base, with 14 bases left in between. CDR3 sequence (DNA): TGTGCCAGCAGCGATCGCCGACGGAAGAACACTGAAGCTTTCTTT. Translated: CASSDRRRKNTEAFF.

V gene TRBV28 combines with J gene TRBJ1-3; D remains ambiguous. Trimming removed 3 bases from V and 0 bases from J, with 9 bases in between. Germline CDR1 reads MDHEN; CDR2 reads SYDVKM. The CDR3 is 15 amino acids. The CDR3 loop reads CASSLEASSGNTIYF. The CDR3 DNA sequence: TGTGCCAGCAGTTTGGAGGCGAGCTCTGGAAACACCATATATTTT.

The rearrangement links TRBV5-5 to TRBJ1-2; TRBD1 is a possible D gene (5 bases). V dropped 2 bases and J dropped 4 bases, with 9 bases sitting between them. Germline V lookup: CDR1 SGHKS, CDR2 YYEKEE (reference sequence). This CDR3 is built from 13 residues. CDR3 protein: CASSFQGLYGYTF. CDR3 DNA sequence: TGTGCCAGCAGCTTTCAGGGACTCTATGGCTACACCTTC.

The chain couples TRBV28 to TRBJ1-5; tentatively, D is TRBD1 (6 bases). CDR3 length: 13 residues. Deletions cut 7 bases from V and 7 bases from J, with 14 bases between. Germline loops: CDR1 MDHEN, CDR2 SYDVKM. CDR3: CASTTTRGQPQHF. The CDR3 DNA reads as TGTGCCAGCACCACCACTAGGGGGCAGCCCCAGCATTTT.

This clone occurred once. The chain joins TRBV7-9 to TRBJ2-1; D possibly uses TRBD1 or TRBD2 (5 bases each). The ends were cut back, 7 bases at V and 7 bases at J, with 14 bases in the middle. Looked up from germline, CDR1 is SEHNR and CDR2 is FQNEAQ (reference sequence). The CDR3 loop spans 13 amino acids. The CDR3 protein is CASIGGGWNEQFF. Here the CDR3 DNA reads TGTGCCAGCATTGGGGGTGGGTGGAATGAGCAGTTCTTC.

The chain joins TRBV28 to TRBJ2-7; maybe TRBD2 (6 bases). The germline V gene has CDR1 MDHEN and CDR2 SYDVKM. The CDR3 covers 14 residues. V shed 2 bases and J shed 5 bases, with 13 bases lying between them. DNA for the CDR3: TGTGCCAGCAGTTTAAGTCAGGGAGGCGACGAGCAGTACTTC. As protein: CASSLSQGGDEQYF. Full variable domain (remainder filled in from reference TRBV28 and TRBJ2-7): DVKVTQSSRYLVKRTGEKVFLECVQDMDHENMFWYRQDPGLGLRLIYFSYDVKMKEKGDIPEGYSVSREKKERFSLILESASTNQTSMYLCASSLSQGGDEQYFGPGTRLTVT.

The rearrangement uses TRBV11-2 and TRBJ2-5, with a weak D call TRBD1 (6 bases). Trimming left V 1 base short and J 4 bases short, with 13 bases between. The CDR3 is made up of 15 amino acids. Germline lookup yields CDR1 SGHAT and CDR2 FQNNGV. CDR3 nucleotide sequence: TGTGCCAGCAGCTTAGCCCCAGGGGCCGGAGAGACCCAGTACTTC. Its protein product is CASSLAPGAGETQYF.

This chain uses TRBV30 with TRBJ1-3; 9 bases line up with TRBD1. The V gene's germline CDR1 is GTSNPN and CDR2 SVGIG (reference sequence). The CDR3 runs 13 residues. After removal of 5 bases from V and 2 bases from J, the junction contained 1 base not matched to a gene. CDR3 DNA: TGTGCCTGGCGACAGGGGGCTGGAAACACCATATATTTT. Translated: CAWRQGAGNTIYF.